This record concerns one T cell receptor (beta chain) sequence. TCRdb passed the RT-PCR reads through MiXCR, listing each CDR3 protein once. Here the sample spans about 960,000 distinct CDR3 sequences, about a sixth being singletons. These data belong to a study of patients and donors after allogeneic stem cell transplantation. The CDR3 spans 12 residues. After removal of 7 bases from V and 7 bases from J, the junction contained 6 bases not matched to a gene. Sequencing was performed on blood, either unsorted or a sorted T cell fraction (not recorded which). The TCR was taken from a human donor who was either an allogeneic HSCT recipient or a stem cell or donor lymphocyte infusion donor (not recorded which). It is not recorded whose cells these are; they may come from a transplant donor. The rearrangement uses TRBV12-3 or TRBV12-4 and TRBJ1-1, with 7 bases aligning to TRBD1. The CDR3 loop reads CASTRTGYEAFF. The CDR3 coding sequence is TGTGCCAGCACCAGGACAGGCTATGAAGCTTTCTTT.